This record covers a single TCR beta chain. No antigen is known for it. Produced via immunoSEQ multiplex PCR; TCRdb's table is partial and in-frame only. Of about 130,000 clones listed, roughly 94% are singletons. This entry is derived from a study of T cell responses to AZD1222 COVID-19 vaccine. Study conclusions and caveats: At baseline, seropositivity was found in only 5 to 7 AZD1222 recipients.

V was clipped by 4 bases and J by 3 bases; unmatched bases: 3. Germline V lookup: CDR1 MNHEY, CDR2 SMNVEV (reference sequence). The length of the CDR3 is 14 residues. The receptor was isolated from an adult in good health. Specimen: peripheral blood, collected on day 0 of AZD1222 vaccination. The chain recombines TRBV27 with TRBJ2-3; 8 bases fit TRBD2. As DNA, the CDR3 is TGTGCCAGCAGTTCGGGACTAGGGACAGATACGCAGTATTTT. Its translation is CASSSGLGTDTQYF.